This T cell receptor (beta chain) is from a study of cytomegalovirus exposure and HLA in healthy donors. The germline V gene encodes CDR1 MNHEY and CDR2 SMNVEV (reference sequence). V lost 6 bases and J lost 1, with 9 bases in between. The CDR3 extends over 13 amino acids. A note on this clone: The antigen is undetermined. Different DNA sequences within this sample yield the same CDR3.

TCRdb's copy holds only in-frame clones and misses some; the assay was immunoSEQ multiplex PCR. The sample has under 250,000 clones; roughly 84% are singletons. Broader study findings: Rare TCR sequences dominated, though some public TCRs recurred in many donors. As was reported, the classifier diagnosed cytomegalovirus status with high specificity and sensitivity. Altogether, more than 150 TCR beta chains were recorded as cytomegalovirus-associated. The CMV antigen specificity of three CMV-associated chains was confirmed through in vitro analysis.

The rearrangement uses TRBV27 and TRBJ1-1, with D perhaps TRBD1 (5 bases). The source material was PBMCs. The sequence came from a woman aged 18-29 years in good health and CMV-seropositive. The CDR3 spells CASSLTANTEAFF. CDR3 nucleotides: TGTGCCAGCAGCTTGACAGCGAACACTGAAGCTTTCTTT.